This T cell receptor beta chain was retrieved from a study of blood T cell repertoires in COVID-19. Per the original data handling: Quantification of nucleated cells was approximated via reference gene primer amplification. TCRdb's copy holds only in-frame clones and misses some; the assay was immunoSEQ multiplex PCR. The V and J calls and the clone size are those of that table, but D and trimming were determined from the DNA. The data hold approximately 240,000 clones, with 84% observed a single time. This CDR3 is built from 13 residues. V lost 3 bases and J lost 2, with 7 bases in between. Germline lookup yields CDR1 WNHNN and CDR2 SYGVQD (reference sequence).

The sequence was collected from a woman aged 60-75 years who had recovered from COVID-19. The sample was peripheral blood. This chain uses TRBV10-1 with TRBJ2-5; D remains unclear. The CDR3 region has the DNA TGCGCCAGCAGTGAACGAGAACAAGAGACCCAGTACTTC. This gives the protein CASSEREQETQYF.